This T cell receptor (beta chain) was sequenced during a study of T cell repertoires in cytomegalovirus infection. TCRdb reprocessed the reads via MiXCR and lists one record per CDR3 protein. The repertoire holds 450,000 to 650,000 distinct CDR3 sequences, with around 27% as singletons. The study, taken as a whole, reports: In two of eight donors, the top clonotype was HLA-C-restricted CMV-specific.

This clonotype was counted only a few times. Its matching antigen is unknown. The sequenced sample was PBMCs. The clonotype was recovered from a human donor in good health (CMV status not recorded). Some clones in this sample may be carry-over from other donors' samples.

The CDR3 spells CASSLGGGRRTDTQYF. DNA for the CDR3: TGTGCCAGCAGCTTAGGTGGCGGGAGGAGGACAGATACGCAGTATTTT. V is TRBV7-2 and J is TRBJ2-3, with 8 bases aligning to TRBD2. This CDR3 is built from 16 residues. Trimming removed 1 base from V and 3 bases from J; junction bases left unmatched: 6. Germline V CDR1 and CDR2: SGHTA, FQGNSA.